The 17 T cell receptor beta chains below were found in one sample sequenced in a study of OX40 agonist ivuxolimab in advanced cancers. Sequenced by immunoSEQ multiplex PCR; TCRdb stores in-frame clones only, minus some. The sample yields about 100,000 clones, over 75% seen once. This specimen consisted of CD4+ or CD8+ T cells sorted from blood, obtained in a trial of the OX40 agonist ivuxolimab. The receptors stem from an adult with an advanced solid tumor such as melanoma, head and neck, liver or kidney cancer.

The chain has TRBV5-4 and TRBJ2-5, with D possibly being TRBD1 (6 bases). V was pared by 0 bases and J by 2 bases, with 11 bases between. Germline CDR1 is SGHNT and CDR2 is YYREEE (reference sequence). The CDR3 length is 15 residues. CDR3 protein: CASSLGTVVQETQYF. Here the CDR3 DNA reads TGTGCCAGCAGCTTGGGGACAGTCGTACAAGAGACCCAGTACTTC.

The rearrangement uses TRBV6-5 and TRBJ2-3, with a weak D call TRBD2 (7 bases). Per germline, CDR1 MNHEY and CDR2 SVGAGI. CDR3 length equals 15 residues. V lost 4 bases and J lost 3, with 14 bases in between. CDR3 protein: CASSLGGAMTDTQYF. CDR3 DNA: TGTGCCAGCAGTTTAGGGGGGGCCATGACAGATACGCAGTATTTT.

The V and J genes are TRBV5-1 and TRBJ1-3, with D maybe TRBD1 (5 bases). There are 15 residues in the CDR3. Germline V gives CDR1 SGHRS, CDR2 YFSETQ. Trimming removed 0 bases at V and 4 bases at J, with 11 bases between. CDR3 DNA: TGCGCCAGCAGCTTGGGTTGGGGCACAGGAAACACCATATATTTT. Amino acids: CASSLGWGTGNTIYF. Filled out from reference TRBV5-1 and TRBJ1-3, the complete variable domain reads KAGVTQTPRYLIKTRGQQVTLSCSPISGHRSVSWYQQTPGQGLQFLFEYFSETQRNKGNFPGRFSGRQFSNSRSEMNVSTLELGDSALYLCASSLGWGTGNTIYFGEGSWLTVV.

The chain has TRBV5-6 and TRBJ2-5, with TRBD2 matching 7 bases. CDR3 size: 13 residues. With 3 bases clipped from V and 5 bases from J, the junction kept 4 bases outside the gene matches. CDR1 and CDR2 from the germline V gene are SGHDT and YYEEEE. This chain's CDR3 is CASSSAGRETQYF. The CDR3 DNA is TGTGCCAGCAGCTCAGCGGGGCGGGAGACCCAGTACTTC.

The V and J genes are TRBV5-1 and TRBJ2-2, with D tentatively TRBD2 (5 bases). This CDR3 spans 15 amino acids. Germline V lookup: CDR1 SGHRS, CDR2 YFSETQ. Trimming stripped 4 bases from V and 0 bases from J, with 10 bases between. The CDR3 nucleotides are TGCGCCAGCAGCGTGATGGGAGCGAACACCGGGGAGCTGTTTTTT. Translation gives CASSVMGANTGELFF. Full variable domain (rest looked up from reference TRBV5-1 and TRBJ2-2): KAGVTQTPRYLIKTRGQQVTLSCSPISGHRSVSWYQQTPGQGLQFLFEYFSETQRNKGNFPGRFSGRQFSNSRSEMNVSTLELGDSALYLCASSVMGANTGELFFGEGSRLTVL.

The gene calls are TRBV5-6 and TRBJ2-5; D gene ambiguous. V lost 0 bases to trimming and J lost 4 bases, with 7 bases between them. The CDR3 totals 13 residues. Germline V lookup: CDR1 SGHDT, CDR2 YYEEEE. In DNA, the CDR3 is TGTGCCAGCAGCTTGGGAGCCCGAGAGACCCAGTACTTC. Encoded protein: CASSLGARETQYF.

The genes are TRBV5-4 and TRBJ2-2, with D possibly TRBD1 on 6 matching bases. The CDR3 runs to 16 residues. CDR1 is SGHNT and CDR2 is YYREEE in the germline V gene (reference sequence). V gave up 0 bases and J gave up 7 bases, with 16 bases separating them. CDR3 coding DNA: TGTGCCAGCAGCTTGGGGCGTGGGGGCATTAGCGGGGAGCTGTTTTTT. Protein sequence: CASSLGRGGISGELFF.

The DNA of the CDR3 is TGTGCCAGCAGCAATCGAAGTCCCCTGGTCGAGGAAAAACTGTTTTTT. Its translation: CASSNRSPLVEEKLFF. This chain links TRBV7-6 with TRBJ1-4; D is undetermined. The CDR3 spans 16 residues. The V end was cut by 5 bases, the J end by 8 bases, with 21 bases between. Looked up from germline, CDR1 is SGHVS and CDR2 is FNYEAQ.

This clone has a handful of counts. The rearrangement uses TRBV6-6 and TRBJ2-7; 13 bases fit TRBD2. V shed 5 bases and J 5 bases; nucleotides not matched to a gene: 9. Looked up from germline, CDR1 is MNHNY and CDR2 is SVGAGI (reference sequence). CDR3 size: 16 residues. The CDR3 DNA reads TGTGCCAGCAGTCCCTGGACTAGCGGGAGAAGTAACGAGCAGTACTTC. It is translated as CASSPWTSGRSNEQYF.

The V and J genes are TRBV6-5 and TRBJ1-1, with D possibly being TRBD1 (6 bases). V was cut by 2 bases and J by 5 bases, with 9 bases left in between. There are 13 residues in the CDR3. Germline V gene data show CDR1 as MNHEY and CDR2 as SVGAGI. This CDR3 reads CASSYGQGTEAFF. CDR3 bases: TGTGCCAGCAGTTACGGGCAGGGGACTGAAGCTTTCTTT.

The CDR3 DNA reads as TGTGCCAGCAGCTTGGCCGGTAGCGGGAGGATCTCCGGGGAGCTGTTTTTT. Its translation is CASSLAGSGRISGELFF. The chain carries TRBV5-4 and TRBJ2-2; 10 bases agree with TRBD2. There are 17 residues in the CDR3. J was trimmed by 6 bases and V by 0 bases; bases with no gene match: 8. In germline, CDR1 is SGHNT, CDR2 YYREEE (reference sequence).

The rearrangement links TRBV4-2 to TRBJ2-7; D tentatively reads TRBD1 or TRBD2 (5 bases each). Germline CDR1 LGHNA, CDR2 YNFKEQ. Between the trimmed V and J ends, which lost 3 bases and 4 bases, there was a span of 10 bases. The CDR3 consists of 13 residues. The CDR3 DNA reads TGTGCCAGCAGCCAGGGGACCGGGTACGAGCAGTACTTC. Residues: CASSQGTGYEQYF.

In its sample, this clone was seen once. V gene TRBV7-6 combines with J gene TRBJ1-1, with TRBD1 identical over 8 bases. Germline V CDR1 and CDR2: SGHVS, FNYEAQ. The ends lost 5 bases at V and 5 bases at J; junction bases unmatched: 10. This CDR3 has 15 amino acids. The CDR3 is CASSPDGQGKTEAFF. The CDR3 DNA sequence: TGTGCCAGCAGCCCCGACGGACAGGGAAAAACTGAAGCTTTCTTT.

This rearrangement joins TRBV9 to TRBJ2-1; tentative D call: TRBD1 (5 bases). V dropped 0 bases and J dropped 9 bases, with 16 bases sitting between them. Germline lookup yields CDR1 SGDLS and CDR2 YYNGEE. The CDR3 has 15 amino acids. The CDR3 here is CASSVVPQGHGEQFF. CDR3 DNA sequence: TGTGCCAGCAGCGTAGTCCCGCAGGGTCACGGTGAGCAGTTCTTC.

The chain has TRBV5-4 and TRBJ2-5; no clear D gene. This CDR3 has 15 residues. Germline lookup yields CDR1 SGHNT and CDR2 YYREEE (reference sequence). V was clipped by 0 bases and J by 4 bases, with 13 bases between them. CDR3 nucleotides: TGTGCCAGCAGCTTGGGTCGGATATTGGGAGAGACCCAGTACTTC. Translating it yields CASSLGRILGETQYF. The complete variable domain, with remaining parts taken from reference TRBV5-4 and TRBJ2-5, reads ETGVTQSPTHLIKTRGQQVTLRCSSQSGHNTVSWYQQALGQGPQFIFQYYREEENGRGNFPPRFSGLQFPNYSSELNVNALELDDSALYLCASSLGRILGETQYFGPGTRLLVL.

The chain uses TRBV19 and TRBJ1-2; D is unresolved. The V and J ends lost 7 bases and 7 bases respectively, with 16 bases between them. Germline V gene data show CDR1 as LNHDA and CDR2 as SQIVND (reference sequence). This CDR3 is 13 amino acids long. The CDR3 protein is CASTNDRIFGYTF. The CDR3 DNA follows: TGTGCCAGTACAAACGACCGTATCTTTGGCTACACCTTC.

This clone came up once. The CDR3, as DNA: TGTGCCACCAGCAGAGATATCGGGGCGAACACTGAAGCTTTCTTT. Its protein is CATSRDIGANTEAFF. The chain combines TRBV15 with TRBJ1-1, with D perhaps TRBD1 (5 bases). Germline CDR1 LNHNV, CDR2 YYDKDF (reference sequence). The CDR3 sequence is 15 residues long. The V end lost 0 bases, the J end lost 1 base, and 9 bases lay between the germline ends. The whole variable domain, filled in from reference TRBV15 and TRBJ1-1, reads DAMVIQNPRYQVTQFGKPVTLSCSQTLNHNVMYWYQQKSSQAPKLLFHYYDKDFNNEADTPDNFQSRRPNTSFCFLDIRSPGLGDTAMYLCATSRDIGANTEAFFGQGTRLTVV.